The clone carrying this T cell receptor beta chain appeared many times. Its specificity is not known. Germline values: CDR1 LGHNA, CDR2 YNFKEQ. The CDR3 has 16 amino acids. V was pared by 6 bases and J by 0 bases, with 16 bases between. This entry is derived from a study of T-cell memory formation after mild COVID-19. TCRdb reprocessed the 5' RACE reads via MiXCR and lists one record per CDR3 protein. The profile shows under 40,000 distinct CDR3 sequences, roughly 7.5% of them singletons. The study's findings and limits: Chiefly within CM and EM were the contracting CD4+ clones; CD8+ ones were within EMRA. CD4/CD8 balance characterized clones contracting day 15 to 85, and CD4+ skew characterized later expanders.

This TCR came from a man younger than 35 who had mild COVID-19 (a few samples of this study predate the infection). Cell type and time point are not known. The chain links TRBV4-2 to TRBJ2-3, with D possibly being TRBD2 (6 bases). Sequences were obtained from PBMCs or a T cell subset sorted from them (not recorded which). CDR3 nucleotides: TGTGCCAGCAGTCAAAACGCCGGGAGTAGCACAGATACGCAGTATTTT. Translating it yields CASSQNAGSSTDTQYF.